This TCR beta chain appears in the sequencing data of a study of T cell repertoires in cytomegalovirus infection. The table lists this clonotype with a count of one. The target antigen is unknown. This could be a read error, since a much larger clone is one nucleotide away. Using its own MiXCR run on the reads, TCRdb lists one record per CDR3 protein. Here the sample spans about 740,000 distinct CDR3 sequences, 35% being singletons. Overall study results and limits: Ex vivo, HLA-C-restricted CMV-specific TCR beta clonotypes prevailed over the rest of the response.

This TCR came from a human donor in good health (CMV status not recorded). Some clones in this sample may be carry-over from other donors' samples. Sequencing was carried out using PBMCs.

The CDR3 DNA sequence: TGTGCCAGCAGCTGGGACAGGAGGGAGGCAAAACTGTTTTTT. Its translation: CASSWDRREAKLFF. The V gene is TRBV7-8, the J gene TRBJ1-4, with 8 positions matching TRBD1. The CDR3 totals 14 residues. V was pared by 4 bases and J by 10 bases, with 8 bases of the junction left unmatched. From germline, CDR1 is SGHVS and CDR2 FQNEAQ.